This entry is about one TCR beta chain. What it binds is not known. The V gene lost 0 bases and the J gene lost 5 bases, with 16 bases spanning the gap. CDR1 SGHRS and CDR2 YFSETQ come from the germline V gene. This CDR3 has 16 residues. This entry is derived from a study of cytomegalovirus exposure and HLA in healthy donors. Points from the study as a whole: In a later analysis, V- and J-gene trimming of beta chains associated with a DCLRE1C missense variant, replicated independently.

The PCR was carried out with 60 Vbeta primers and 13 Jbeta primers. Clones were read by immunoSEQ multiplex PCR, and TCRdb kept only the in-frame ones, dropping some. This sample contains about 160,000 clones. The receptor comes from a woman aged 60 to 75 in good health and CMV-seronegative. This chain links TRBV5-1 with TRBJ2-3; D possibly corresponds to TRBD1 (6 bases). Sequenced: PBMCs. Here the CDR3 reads CASSLGSGGNGDTQYF. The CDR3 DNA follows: TGCGCCAGCAGCTTGGGGTCTGGGGGCAATGGAGATACGCAGTATTTT.